This T cell receptor beta chain was documented in a study of blood T cell repertoires in COVID-19. The assay was immunoSEQ multiplex PCR, and TCRdb's table has in-frame clones only and misses some. The table shows about 270,000 clones, with nearly 90% occurring only once. The CDR3 spans 11 residues. From germline, CDR1 is SGHNT and CDR2 YYREEE (reference sequence). V dropped 5 bases and J dropped 13 bases, with 16 bases sitting between them. This clonotype was obtained from a young woman who had recovered from COVID-19. The chain carries TRBV5-4 and TRBJ2-7, with D perhaps matching TRBD2 (5 bases). What was sequenced was PBMCs or T cells enriched from blood (not recorded which). The CDR3 is CASRIEGVEYF. The CDR3, as DNA: TGTGCCAGCAGGATAGAGGGAGTTGAATACTTC. The full variable domain, in which reference TRBV5-4 and TRBJ2-7 provide the parts outside the CDR3, is ETGVTQSPTHLIKTRGQQVTLRCSSQSGHNTVSWYQQALGQGPQFIFQYYREEENGRGNFPPRFSGLQFPNYSSELNVNALELDDSALYLCASRIEGVEYFGPGTRLTVT.